The present TCR beta chain was sequenced within a study of T cells in Graves' hyperthyroidism and ophthalmopathy. There are a few counts of this clonotype. Its target is not known. Study observations and caveats: Most expanded thyroid clonotypes above 0.001 recurred in blood.

The patients, who ranged from 18 to 65 in age, presented with newly diagnosed hyperthyroidism lasting under 2 months. RNA transcripts yielded amplified TCR beta CDR3 regions. First-round RT-PCR targeting the TCR CDR3 was performed with the HTBI primer set. TCRdb re-called the multiplex PCR reads through MiXCR, storing one row per CDR3 protein. This sample has about 690,000 distinct CDR3 sequences, with 17% found just once. The germline V and J ends were trimmed by 3 bases and 8 bases, with 16 bases remaining between them. CDR3 length: 13 residues. Germline V CDR1 and CDR2: DFQATT, SNEGSKA (reference sequence).

Sequencing used blood. This receptor was obtained from a man in his forties or fifties with Graves' hyperthyroidism. V and J are TRBV20-1 and TRBJ2-5; weak D call: TRBD1 (6 bases). The CDR3 region is CSARAPSGVTQYF. CDR3 nucleotides: TGCAGTGCTAGGGCTCCCTCAGGGGTAACCCAGTACTTC.